This T cell receptor (beta chain) was documented in a study of T cells in Graves' hyperthyroidism and ophthalmopathy. Study-wide points: Most thyroid clonotypes expanded above 0.001 appeared in blood too. Ophthalmopathy was model-predicted a median about six months pre-onset.

Amplified TCR beta CDR3 regions derived from RNA transcripts. The HTBI primer set served for first-round RT-PCR of the TCR CDR3. TCRdb itself ran the multiplex PCR reads through MiXCR, one entry per CDR3 protein. The sample lists hundreds of thousands of distinct CDR3 sequences, around 14% occurring once. This clonotype has at least ten counts. Its antigen is still unknown. The source is a woman between 18 and 30 years old with Graves' hyperthyroidism. Sequencing was done on a sample of blood.

The CDR3 DNA reads as TGTGCCGGAGATCAGGGTGCAGAGACCCAGTACTTC. Amino acids: CAGDQGAETQYF. V usage is TRBV30 and J usage is TRBJ2-5; tentative D call: TRBD1 (5 bases). Germline CDR1 and CDR2: GTSNPN and SVGIG (reference sequence). Trimming took off 8 bases at V and 4 bases at J, with 14 bases between the two ends. This CDR3 is built from 12 residues.